The 14 T cell receptor beta chains given below trace back to one sample, sequenced in a study of lymphopenia after photon versus proton radiotherapy. TCRdb's table, derived via immunoSEQ multiplex PCR, lists solely in-frame clones and lacks some. Here the sample spans 25,000 or so clones, 75% to 90% being singletons. This specimen was peripheral blood, taken from a patient treated with photon-based radiotherapy. The receptors were gathered from a man aged 30 to 39 with gastric cancer.

The gene calls are TRBV7-2 and TRBJ2-5, with D hard to call. The CDR3 contains 11 residues. Germline assignment: CDR1 SGHTA and CDR2 FQGNSA. V shed 5 bases and J shed 13 bases, with 14 bases lying between them. This chain's CDR3 is CASSRGRAPYF. CDR3 sequence (DNA): TGTGCCAGCAGCCGCGGCCGGGCCCCGTACTTC.

The chain combines TRBV14 with TRBJ2-1, with unresolved D. There are 15 residues in the CDR3. V shed 1 base and J shed 7 bases, with 14 bases lying between them. Per germline, CDR1 SGHDN and CDR2 FVKESK. The CDR3 bases are TGTGCCAGCAGCCAAGGGGCTGGCTGGCGAAATGAGCAGTTCTTC. It translates to CASSQGAGWRNEQFF. Looking up the rest from reference TRBV14 and TRBJ2-1 gives the full variable domain: EAGVTQFPSHSVIEKGQTVTLRCDPISGHDNLYWYRRVMGKEIKFLLHFVKESKQDESGMPNNRFLAERTGGTYSTLKVQPAELEDSGVYFCASSQGAGWRNEQFFGPGTRLTVL.

Here the CDR3 reads CASSFFLTRGQETQYF. CDR3 sequence (DNA): TGTGCCAGCAGCTTCTTCTTGACTAGGGGACAAGAGACCCAGTACTTC. The chain recombines TRBV7-9 with TRBJ2-5; perhaps TRBD2 as D (6 bases). Germline CDR1 reads SEHNR; CDR2 reads FQNEAQ (reference sequence). The CDR3 consists of 16 residues. Trimming took off 3 bases at V and 2 bases at J, with 16 bases between the two ends. Supplemented by reference TRBV7-9 and TRBJ2-5, the full variable domain reads DTGVSQNPRHKITKRGQNVTFRCDPISEHNRLYWYRQTLGQGPEFLTYFQNEAQLEKSRLLSDRFSAERPKGSFSTLEIQRTEQGDSAMYLCASSFFLTRGQETQYFGPGTRLLVL.

V is TRBV6-4 and J is TRBJ2-1; no reliable D call. V lost 0 bases, J lost 3 bases, and 9 bases lay in between. The CDR3 sequence is 15 residues long. Germline assignment: CDR1 MRHNA and CDR2 SNTAGT. The CDR3 here is CASSDSGSDYNEQFF. The CDR3 bases are TGTGCCAGCAGTGACTCGGGCTCGGACTACAATGAGCAGTTCTTC.

J is TRBJ2-3 and V is TRBV28, with 7 bases fitting TRBD1. There are 15 residues in the CDR3. Per germline, CDR1 MDHEN and CDR2 SYDVKM. After removal of 5 bases from V and 3 bases from J, the junction contained 8 bases not matched to a gene. The CDR3 loop is CASSAYRQGTDTQYF. The DNA for the CDR3 is TGTGCCAGCAGTGCATACAGACAGGGTACAGATACGCAGTATTTT.

This clone was seen a few times. The chain carries TRBV19 and TRBJ2-7, with D perhaps given as TRBD1 or TRBD2 (5 bases each). Trimming cost V 4 bases and J 2 bases, with 12 bases left between them. This CDR3 is 14 amino acids long. Germline V lookup: CDR1 LNHDA, CDR2 SQIVND (reference sequence). The CDR3 sequence: CASSSLAGTYEQYF. For the CDR3, the DNA is TGTGCCAGTAGTAGTCTAGCAGGGACCTACGAGCAGTACTTC.

This chain connects TRBV4-3 to TRBJ1-4; TRBD1 agrees at 8 bases. This CDR3 has 16 amino acids. V lost 0 bases, J lost 5 bases, and 5 bases stayed unmatched. CDR1 and CDR2 from the germline V gene are LGHNA and YSLEER. This CDR3 is CASSQEMGQENEKLFF. In nucleotides, the CDR3 is TGCGCCAGCAGCCAAGAAATGGGACAGGAAAATGAAAAACTGTTTTTT.

The CDR3 DNA is TGTGCCATCAGTGCCGGGACTAGCGGGGCAGATACGCAGTATTTT. This translates into CAISAGTSGADTQYF. The rearrangement links TRBV10-3 to TRBJ2-3; 13 nucleotides agree with TRBD2. The junction had 2 bases not matched to a gene; V was cut back by 4 bases and J by 4 bases. CDR3 length equals 15 residues. Per germline, CDR1 ENHRY and CDR2 SYGVKD.

The chain recombines TRBV18 with TRBJ1-1; D remains ambiguous. The germline CDR1 and CDR2 sequences are KGHSH and LQKENI. V dropped 0 bases and J dropped 3 bases, with 8 bases sitting between them. CDR3 length equals 14 residues. The CDR3 DNA follows: TGTGCCAGCTCACCACCAGGGTTGTACACTGAAGCTTTCTTT. Amino acid sequence: CASSPPGLYTEAFF.

This rearrangement joins TRBV6-5 to TRBJ2-1; D remains ambiguous. The CDR3 is 15 residues long. Trimming pared 2 bases from V and 3 bases from J, leaving 11 bases between. Germline CDR1 reads MNHEY; CDR2 reads SVGAGI. CDR3 nucleotide sequence: TGTGCCAGCAGTTACCAGAACATCTACTACAATGAGCAGTTCTTC. Translating it yields CASSYQNIYYNEQFF.

Sample share makes this clone medium-sized. The rearrangement links TRBV27 to TRBJ2-1; TRBD1 might be the D (6 bases). The V end lost 0 bases, the J end lost 4 bases, and 16 bases lay between the germline ends. CDR3 length: 17 residues. From germline, CDR1 is MNHEY and CDR2 SMNVEV (reference sequence). CDR3 residues: CASSLSGQPHKYNEQFF. For the CDR3, the DNA is TGTGCCAGCAGTTTATCTGGACAGCCGCATAAGTACAATGAGCAGTTCTTC.

J is TRBJ1-2 and V is TRBV29-1; D gene uncertain. CDR1 is SQVTM and CDR2 is ANQGSEA in the germline V gene. V lost 7 bases to trimming and J lost 4 bases, with 19 bases between them. The CDR3 extends over 14 amino acids. The CDR3 loop reads CSGARHVGAYGYTF. CDR3 coding DNA: TGCAGCGGGGCGAGACACGTAGGCGCCTATGGCTACACCTTC.

The V call is TRBV11-1, the J call TRBJ2-7; the match to TRBD2 covers 7 bases. The CDR3 covers 15 residues. Germline CDR1 and CDR2: SGHAT and FQDESV (reference sequence). The trim removed 6 bases at V and 0 bases at J, leaving 8 bases unmatched. The CDR3 DNA is TGTGCCAGCAGGTTTGCAGCGGGGAGCTCCTACGAGCAGTACTTC. Encoded protein: CASRFAAGSSYEQYF.

The chain recombines TRBV11-2 with TRBJ2-7, with TRBD2 matching 11 bases. Losses at the gene ends were 7 bases for V and 3 bases for J; bases not matched to a gene: 5. The V gene's germline CDR1 is SGHAT and CDR2 FQNNGV. This CDR3 region has 14 residues. The CDR3 loop is CASTPLAGDYEQYF. CDR3 nucleotide sequence: TGTGCCAGCACCCCACTAGCGGGAGACTACGAGCAGTACTTC. Using reference TRBV11-2 and TRBJ2-7 for the parts outside the CDR3, the full variable domain is EAGVAQSPRYKIIEKRQSVAFWCNPISGHATLYWYQQILGQGPKLLIQFQNNGVVDDSQLPKDRFSAERLKGVDSTLKIQPAKLEDSAVYLCASTPLAGDYEQYFGPGTRLTVT.